This entry concerns a single T cell receptor (beta chain). Its antigen remains unknown. These data originate in a study of yellow fever vaccine responses in identical twins. Findings and caveats of the study: Among the twins, the vaccine T cell response reportedly seemed partly convergent and partly personalized.

V dropped 2 bases and J dropped 0 bases, with 7 bases sitting between them. The CDR3 has 14 amino acids. The germline gives CDR1 MNHEY, CDR2 SVGAGI. Each CDR3 protein is one row after TCRdb ran MiXCR on the RT-PCR reads. This repertoire shows approximately 32,000 distinct CDR3 sequences, more than 50% found once; its top ten account for over 3.5%. The chain links TRBV6-5 to TRBJ1-1, with D uncertain. The receptor was isolated from a woman aged 18-29 years who received the yellow fever vaccine. The source material was T cells from blood (PBMCs), unsorted or a sorted subset (not recorded which), sampled before or after yellow fever vaccination (not recorded which). The CDR3 region is CASSYGPMNTEAFF. Here the CDR3 DNA reads TGTGCCAGCAGTTACGGGCCAATGAACACTGAAGCTTTCTTT.